This TCR beta chain emerged from a study of radiation and T cells in renal cell carcinoma. The data were produced by immunoSEQ multiplex PCR, yet TCRdb's version contains in-frame clones alone and is incomplete. This table holds around 74,000 clones, around four fifths found once. Per germline, CDR1 LGHNT and CDR2 FRNRAP. The CDR3 consists of 11 residues. V was cut by 9 bases and J by 4 bases, with 7 bases left in between. Described time point: blood 4 weeks post-SBRT, at nephrectomy. This sample's treatment: 15 Gy SBRT to primary tumor, nephrectomy 4 weeks later. The sequence derives from an older woman with renal cell carcinoma. The V call is TRBV12-5, the J call TRBJ2-1, with D perhaps TRBD1 (5 bases). Sequencing was performed on blood, taken from a patient whose treatment included radiotherapy and nephrectomy. The CDR3 DNA follows: TGTGCTAGCCAGGGATACAATGAGCAGTTCTTC. This translates into CASQGYNEQFF.